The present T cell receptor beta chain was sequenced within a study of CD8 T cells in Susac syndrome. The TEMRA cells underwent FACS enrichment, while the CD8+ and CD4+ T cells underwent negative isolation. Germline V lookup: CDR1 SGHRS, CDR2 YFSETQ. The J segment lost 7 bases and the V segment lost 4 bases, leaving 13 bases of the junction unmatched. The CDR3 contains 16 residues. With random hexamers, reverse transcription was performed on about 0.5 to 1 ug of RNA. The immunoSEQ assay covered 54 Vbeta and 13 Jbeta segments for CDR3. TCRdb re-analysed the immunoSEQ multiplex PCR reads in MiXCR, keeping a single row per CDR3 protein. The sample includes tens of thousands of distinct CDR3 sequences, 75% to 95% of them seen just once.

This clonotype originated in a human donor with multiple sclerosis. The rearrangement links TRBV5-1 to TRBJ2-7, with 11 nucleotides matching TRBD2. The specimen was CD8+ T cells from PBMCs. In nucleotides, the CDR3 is TGCGCCAGCAGCCCAGGACTAGCGGGTGGATCTAGAGAGCAGTACTTC. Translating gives CASSPGLAGGSREQYF.